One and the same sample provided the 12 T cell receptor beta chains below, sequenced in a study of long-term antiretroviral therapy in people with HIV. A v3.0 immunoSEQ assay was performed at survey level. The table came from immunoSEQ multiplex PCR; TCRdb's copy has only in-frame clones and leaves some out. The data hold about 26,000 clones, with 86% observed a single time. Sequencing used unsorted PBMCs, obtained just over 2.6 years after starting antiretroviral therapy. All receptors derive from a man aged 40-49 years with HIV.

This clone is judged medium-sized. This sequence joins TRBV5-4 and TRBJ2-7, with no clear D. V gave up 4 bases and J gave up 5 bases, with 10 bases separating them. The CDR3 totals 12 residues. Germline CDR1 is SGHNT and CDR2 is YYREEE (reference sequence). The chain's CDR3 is CASSRGNHEQYF. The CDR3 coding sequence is TGTGCCAGCAGCCGAGGAAACCACGAGCAGTACTTC. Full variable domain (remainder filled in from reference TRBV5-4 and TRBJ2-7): ETGVTQSPTHLIKTRGQQVTLRCSSQSGHNTVSWYQQALGQGPQFIFQYYREEENGRGNFPPRFSGLQFPNYSSELNVNALELDDSALYLCASSRGNHEQYFGPGTRLTVT.

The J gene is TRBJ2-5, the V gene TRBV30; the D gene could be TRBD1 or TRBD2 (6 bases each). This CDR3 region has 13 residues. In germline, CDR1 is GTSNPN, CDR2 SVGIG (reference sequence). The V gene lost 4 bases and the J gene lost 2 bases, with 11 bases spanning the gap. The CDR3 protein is CAWKGGRQETQYF. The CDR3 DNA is TGTGCCTGGAAGGGGGGACGTCAAGAGACCCAGTACTTC.

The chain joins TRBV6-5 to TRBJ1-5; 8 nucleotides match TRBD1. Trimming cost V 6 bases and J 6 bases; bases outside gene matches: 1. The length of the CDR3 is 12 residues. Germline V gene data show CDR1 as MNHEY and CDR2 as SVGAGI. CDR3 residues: CASSQGAQPQHF. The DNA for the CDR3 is TGTGCCAGCAGCCAGGGGGCTCAGCCCCAGCATTTT.

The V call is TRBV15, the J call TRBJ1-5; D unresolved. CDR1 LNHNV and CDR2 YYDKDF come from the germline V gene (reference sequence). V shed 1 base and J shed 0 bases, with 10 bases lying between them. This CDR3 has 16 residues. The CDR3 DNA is TGTGCCACCAGCAGAGGAGGCCGAGATAGCAATCAGCCCCAGCATTTT. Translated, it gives CATSRGGRDSNQPQHF. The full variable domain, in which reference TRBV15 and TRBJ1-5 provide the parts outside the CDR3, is DAMVIQNPRYQVTQFGKPVTLSCSQTLNHNVMYWYQQKSSQAPKLLFHYYDKDFNNEADTPDNFQSRRPNTSFCFLDIRSPGLGDTAMYLCATSRGGRDSNQPQHFGDGTRLSIL.

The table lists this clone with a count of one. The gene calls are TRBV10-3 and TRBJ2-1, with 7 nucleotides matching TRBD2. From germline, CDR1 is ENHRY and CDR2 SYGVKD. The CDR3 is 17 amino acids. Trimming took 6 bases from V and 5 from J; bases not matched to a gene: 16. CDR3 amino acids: CAIRRGSGAGENNEQFF. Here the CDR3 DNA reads TGTGCCATCAGGCGAGGAAGCGGGGCGGGAGAAAACAATGAGCAGTTCTTC.

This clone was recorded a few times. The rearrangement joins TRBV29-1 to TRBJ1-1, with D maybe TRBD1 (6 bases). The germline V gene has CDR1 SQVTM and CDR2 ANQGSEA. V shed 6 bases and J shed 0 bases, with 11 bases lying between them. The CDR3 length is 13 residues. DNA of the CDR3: TGCAGCGTCGTGGGACATATGAACACTGAAGCTTTCTTT. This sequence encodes CSVVGHMNTEAFF.

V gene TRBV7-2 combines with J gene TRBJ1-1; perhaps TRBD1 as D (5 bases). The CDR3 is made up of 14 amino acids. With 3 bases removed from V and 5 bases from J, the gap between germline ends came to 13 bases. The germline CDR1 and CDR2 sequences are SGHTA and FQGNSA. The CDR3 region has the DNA TGTGCCAGCAGCTTCACCGGGACGGGGACTGAAGCTTTCTTT. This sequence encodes CASSFTGTGTEAFF.

CDR3 region: CAWSTGSGYTF. CDR3 coding DNA: TGTGCCTGGAGTACAGGGTCTGGCTACACCTTC. This chain uses TRBV30 with TRBJ1-2, with D possibly TRBD1 on 6 matching bases. This CDR3 region has 11 residues. Germline V lookup: CDR1 GTSNPN, CDR2 SVGIG (reference sequence). Trimming took 2 bases from V and 7 from J, leaving 8 bases between them.

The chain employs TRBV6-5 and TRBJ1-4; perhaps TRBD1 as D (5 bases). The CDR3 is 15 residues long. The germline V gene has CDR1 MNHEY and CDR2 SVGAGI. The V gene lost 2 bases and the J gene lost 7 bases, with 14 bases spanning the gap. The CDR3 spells CASSYGTGRGEKLFF. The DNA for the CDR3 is TGTGCCAGCAGTTACGGGACCGGGAGGGGTGAAAAACTGTTTTTT.

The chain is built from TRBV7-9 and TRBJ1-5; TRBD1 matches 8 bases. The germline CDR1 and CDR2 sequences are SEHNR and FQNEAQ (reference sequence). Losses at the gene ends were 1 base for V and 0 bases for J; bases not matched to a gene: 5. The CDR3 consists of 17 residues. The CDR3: CASSLVGGQDSNQPQHF. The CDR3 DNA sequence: TGTGCCAGCAGCTTAGTTGGGGGACAGGATAGCAATCAGCCCCAGCATTTT.

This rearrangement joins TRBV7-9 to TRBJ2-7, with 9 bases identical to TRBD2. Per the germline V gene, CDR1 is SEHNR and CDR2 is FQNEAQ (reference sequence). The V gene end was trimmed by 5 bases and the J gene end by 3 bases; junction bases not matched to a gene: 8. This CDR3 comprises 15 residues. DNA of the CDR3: TGTGCCAGCAGCAAGACTAGCGGAGAGGGCTACGAGCAGTACTTC. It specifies CASSKTSGEGYEQYF.

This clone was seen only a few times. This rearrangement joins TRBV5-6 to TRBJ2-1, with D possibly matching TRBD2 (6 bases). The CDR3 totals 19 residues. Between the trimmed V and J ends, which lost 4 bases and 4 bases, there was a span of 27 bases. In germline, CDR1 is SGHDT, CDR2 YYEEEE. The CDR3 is CASSQGVGGIPLHYNEQFF. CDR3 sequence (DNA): TGTGCCAGCAGCCAGGGCGTGGGAGGAATCCCCCTTCATTACAATGAGCAGTTCTTC. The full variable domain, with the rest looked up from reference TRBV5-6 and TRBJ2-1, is DAGVTQSPTHLIKTRGQQVTLRCSPKSGHDTVSWYQQALGQGPQFIFQYYEEEERQRGNFPDRFSGHQFPNYSSELNVNALLLGDSALYLCASSQGVGGIPLHYNEQFFGPGTRLTVL.